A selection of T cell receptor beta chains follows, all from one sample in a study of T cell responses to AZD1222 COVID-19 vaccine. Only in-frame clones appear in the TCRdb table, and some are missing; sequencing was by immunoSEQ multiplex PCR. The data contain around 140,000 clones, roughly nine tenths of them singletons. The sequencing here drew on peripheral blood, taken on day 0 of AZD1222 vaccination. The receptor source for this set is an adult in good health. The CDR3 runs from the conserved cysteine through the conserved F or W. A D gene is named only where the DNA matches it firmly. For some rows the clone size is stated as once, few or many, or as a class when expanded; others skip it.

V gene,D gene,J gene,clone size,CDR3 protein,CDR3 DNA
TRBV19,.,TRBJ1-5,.,CASSIVKSSSNQPQHF,TGTGCCAGTAGTATTGTGAAGTCCTCTAGCAATCAGCCCCAGCATTTT
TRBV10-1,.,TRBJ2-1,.,CASRLDPYNEQFF,TGCGCCAGCCGGTTGGATCCGTACAATGAGCAGTTCTTC
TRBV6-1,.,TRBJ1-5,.,CASSDRSNQPQHF,TGTGCCAGCAGTGATCGGAGCAATCAGCCCCAGCATTTT
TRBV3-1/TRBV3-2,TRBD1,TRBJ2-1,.,CASSRQGSHEQFF,TGTGCCAGCAGCCGACAGGGTTCGCATGAGCAGTTCTTC
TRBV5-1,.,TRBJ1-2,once,CASSSGNLLGFFYGYTF,TGCGCCAGCAGCTCGGGAAACTTGCTGGGGTTTTTCTATGGCTACACCTTC
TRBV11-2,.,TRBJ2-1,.,CASKDTGSYNEQFF,TGTGCCAGCAAGGACACAGGCTCCTACAATGAGCAGTTCTTC
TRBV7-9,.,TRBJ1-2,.,CASRPGSGRNGYTF,TGTGCCAGCCGACCGGGGTCGGGGCGAAATGGCTACACCTTC
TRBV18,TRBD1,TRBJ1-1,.,CASTGQANTEAFF,TGTGCCAGCACGGGACAGGCGAACACTGAAGCTTTCTTT
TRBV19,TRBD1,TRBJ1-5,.,CASSLRTGRSNQPQHF,TGTGCCAGTAGTTTAAGGACAGGCCGAAGCAATCAGCCCCAGCATTTT
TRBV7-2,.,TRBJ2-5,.,CASSLAPGRAVETQYF,TGTGCCAGCAGCTTAGCGCCGGGCAGGGCGGTTGAGACCCAGTACTTC
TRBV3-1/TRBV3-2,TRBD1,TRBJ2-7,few,CASSQPGQGAGEQYF,TGTGCCAGCAGCCAACCGGGACAGGGGGCGGGGGAGCAGTACTTC
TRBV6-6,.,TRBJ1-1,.,CASSYSRYTEAFF,TGTGCCAGCAGTTACTCGCGGTACACTGAAGCTTTCTTT
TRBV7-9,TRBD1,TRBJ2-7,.,CASSTGTGGFLYEQYF,TGTGCCAGCAGCACCGGGACAGGGGGGTTCCTCTACGAGCAGTACTTC
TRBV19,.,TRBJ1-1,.,CASSTEIGTEAFF,TGTGCCAGTAGTACGGAGATAGGCACTGAAGCTTTCTTT
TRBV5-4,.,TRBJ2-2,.,CASSANRGGNTGELFF,TGTGCCAGCAGCGCAAACAGGGGAGGCAACACCGGGGAGCTGTTTTTT
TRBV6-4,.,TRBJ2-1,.,CASSDGTLSSYNEQFF,TGTGCCAGCAGTGACGGGACCCTGAGCTCCTACAATGAGCAGTTCTTC
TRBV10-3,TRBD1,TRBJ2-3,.,CAISATGDRTDTQYF,TGTGCCATCAGTGCAACAGGGGATCGCACAGATACGCAGTATTTT
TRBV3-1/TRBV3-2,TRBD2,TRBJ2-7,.,CASSQETSGTYEQYF,TGTGCCAGCAGCCAAGAGACTAGCGGCACCTACGAGCAGTACTTC
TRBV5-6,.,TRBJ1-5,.,CASSLGPPNQPQHF,TGTGCCAGCAGCTTGGGGCCACCAAATCAGCCCCAGCATTTT
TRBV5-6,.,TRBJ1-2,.,CASSLYQPSNYGYTF,TGTGCCAGCAGCTTGTACCAGCCCTCTAACTATGGCTACACCTTC
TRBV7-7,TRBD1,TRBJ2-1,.,CASSLDLTNSINRGRQYNEQFF,TGTGCCAGCAGCTTAGATTTAACCAATTCCATAAACAGGGGCAGACAATACAATGAGCAGTTCTTC
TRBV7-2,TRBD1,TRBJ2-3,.,CASSFRDSSLGTQYF,TGTGCCAGCAGCTTCCGGGACAGCAGTCTGGGTACGCAGTATTTT
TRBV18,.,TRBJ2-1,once,CASSAASYNEQFF,TGTGCCAGCTCAGCGGCTTCCTACAATGAGCAGTTCTTC
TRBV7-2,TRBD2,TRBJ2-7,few,CASSPSGSSYEQYF,TGTGCCAGCAGCCCCAGCGGGAGCTCCTACGAGCAGTACTTC
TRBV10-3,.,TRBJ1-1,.,CAIKTVANTEAFF,TGTGCCATCAAGACCGTGGCGAACACTGAAGCTTTCTTT
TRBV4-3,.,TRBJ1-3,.,CASSQDGGSLVNTIYF,TGCGCCAGCAGCCAAGATGGGGGATCACTGGTAAACACCATATATTTT
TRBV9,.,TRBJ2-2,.,CASSVGQWATGELFF,TGTGCCAGCAGCGTAGGACAGTGGGCCACCGGGGAGCTGTTTTTT
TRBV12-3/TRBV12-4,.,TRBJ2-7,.,CASSLTRSYEQYF,TGTGCCAGCAGTTTAACGCGCTCCTACGAGCAGTACTTC
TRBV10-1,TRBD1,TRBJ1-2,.,CASRVGQINYGYTF,TGCGCCAGCAGGGTGGGACAGATTAACTATGGCTACACCTTC
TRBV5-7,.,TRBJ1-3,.,CASTLAEYSGNTIYF,TGTGCCAGCACCTTAGCCGAATACTCTGGAAACACCATATATTTT
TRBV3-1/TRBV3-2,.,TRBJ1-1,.,CASSQDREVFRNTEAFF,TGTGCCAGCAGCCAAGATCGGGAAGTCTTCAGGAACACTGAAGCTTTCTTT
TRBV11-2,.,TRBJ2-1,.,CASSFYTSANSYNEQFF,TGTGCCAGCAGCTTCTACACCTCAGCAAACTCCTACAATGAGCAGTTCTTC
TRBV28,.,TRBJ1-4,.,CASSLRGWKLFF,TGTGCCAGCAGTTTAAGGGGGTGGAAACTGTTTTTT
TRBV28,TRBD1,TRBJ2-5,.,CASSRYRGVRETQYF,TGTGCCAGCAGTCGATACAGGGGTGTGAGGGAGACCCAGTACTTC
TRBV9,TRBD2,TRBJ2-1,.,CASSEGGLAGADEQFF,TGTGCCAGCAGCGAGGGAGGGCTAGCGGGTGCCGATGAGCAGTTCTTC
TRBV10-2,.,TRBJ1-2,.,CASSDPGDYGYTF,TGCGCCAGCAGTGACCCAGGGGACTATGGCTACACCTTC
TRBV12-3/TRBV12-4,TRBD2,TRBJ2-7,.,CASSGLAVYEQYF,TGTGCCAGCAGTGGACTAGCAGTCTACGAGCAGTACTTC
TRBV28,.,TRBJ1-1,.,CASSWTATEAFF,TGTGCCAGCAGCTGGACAGCCACTGAAGCTTTCTTT
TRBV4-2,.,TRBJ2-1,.,CASSQDRGLVATYNEQFF,TGTGCCAGCAGCCAAGATCGGGGACTCGTCGCCACCTACAATGAGCAGTTCTTC
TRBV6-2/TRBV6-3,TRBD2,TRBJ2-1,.,CASSYPLGLARIPYNEQFF,TGTGCCAGCAGTTACCCCCTTGGACTAGCGCGAATCCCCTACAATGAGCAGTTCTTC
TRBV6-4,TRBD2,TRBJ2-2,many,CASSEGLAGENGELFF,TGTGCCAGCAGTGAAGGTCTAGCGGGAGAGAACGGGGAGCTGTTTTTT
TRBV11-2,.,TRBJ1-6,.,CASSLDRNSPLHF,TGTGCCAGCAGCTTAGATAGGAATTCACCCCTCCACTTT
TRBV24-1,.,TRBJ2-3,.,CATSPLDGDLDTQYF,TGTGCCACCAGCCCCCTCGATGGGGACTTAGATACGCAGTATTTT
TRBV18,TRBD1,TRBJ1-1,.,CASSQGQGNREAFF,TGTGCCAGCTCCCAGGGACAGGGAAACAGAGAAGCTTTCTTT
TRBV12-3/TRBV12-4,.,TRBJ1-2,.,CASSTQHNYGYTF,TGTGCCAGCAGTACTCAGCATAACTATGGCTACACCTTC
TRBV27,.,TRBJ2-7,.,CASSLSIGGSYEQYF,TGTGCCAGCAGTTTATCGATCGGGGGCTCCTACGAGCAGTACTTC
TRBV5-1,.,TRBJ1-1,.,CASSPRGDTEAFF,TGCGCCAGCAGCCCCCGGGGAGACACTGAAGCTTTCTTT